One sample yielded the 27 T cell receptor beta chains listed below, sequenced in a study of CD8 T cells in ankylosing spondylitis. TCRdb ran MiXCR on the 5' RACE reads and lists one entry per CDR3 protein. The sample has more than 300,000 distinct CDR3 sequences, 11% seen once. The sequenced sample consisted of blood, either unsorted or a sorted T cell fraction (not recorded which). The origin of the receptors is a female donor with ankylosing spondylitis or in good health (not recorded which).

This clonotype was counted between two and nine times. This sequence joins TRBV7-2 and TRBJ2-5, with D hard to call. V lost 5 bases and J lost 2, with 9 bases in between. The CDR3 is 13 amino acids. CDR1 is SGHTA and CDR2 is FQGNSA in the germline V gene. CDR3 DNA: TGTGCCAGCAGCATCAGTAAGCAAGAGACCCAGTACTTC. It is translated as CASSISKQETQYF.

The CDR3 region is CATSDFGGGLRTGELFF. The CDR3 DNA sequence: TGTGCCACCAGTGATTTTGGGGGCGGATTAAGGACCGGGGAGCTGTTTTTT. The chain combines TRBV24-1 with TRBJ2-2, with a tentative D call TRBD1 (6 bases). The V end lost 1 base, the J end lost 5 bases, and 16 bases lay between the germline ends. In germline, CDR1 is KGHDR, CDR2 SFDVKD. The CDR3 length is 17 residues.

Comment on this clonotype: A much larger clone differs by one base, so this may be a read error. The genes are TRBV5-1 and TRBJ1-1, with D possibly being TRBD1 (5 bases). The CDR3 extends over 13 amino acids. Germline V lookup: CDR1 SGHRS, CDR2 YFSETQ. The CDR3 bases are TGCGCCGGCAGCTTGGAGACAGTGAGCGAAGCTTTCTTT. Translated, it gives CAGSLETVSEAFF.

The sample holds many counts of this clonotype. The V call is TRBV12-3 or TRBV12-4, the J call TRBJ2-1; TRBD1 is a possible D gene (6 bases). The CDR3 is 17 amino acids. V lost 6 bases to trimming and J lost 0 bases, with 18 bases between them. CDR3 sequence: CASRIPGVLSSYNEQFF. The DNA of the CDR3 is TGTGCCAGCAGGATCCCAGGGGTTTTAAGCTCCTACAATGAGCAGTTCTTC.

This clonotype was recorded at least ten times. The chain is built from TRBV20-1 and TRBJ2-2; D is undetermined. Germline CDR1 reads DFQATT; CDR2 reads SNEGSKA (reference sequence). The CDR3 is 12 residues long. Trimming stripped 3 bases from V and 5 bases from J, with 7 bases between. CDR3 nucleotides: TGCAGTGCTAGCCTGATGACCGGGGAGCTGTTTTTT. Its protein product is CSASLMTGELFF.

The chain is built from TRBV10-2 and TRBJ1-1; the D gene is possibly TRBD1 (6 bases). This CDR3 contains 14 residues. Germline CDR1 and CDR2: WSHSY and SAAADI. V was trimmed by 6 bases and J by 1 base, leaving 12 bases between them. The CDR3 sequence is CASSLRGGNTEAFF. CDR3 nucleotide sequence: TGCGCCAGCAGCCTCCGAGGGGGGAACACTGAAGCTTTCTTT.

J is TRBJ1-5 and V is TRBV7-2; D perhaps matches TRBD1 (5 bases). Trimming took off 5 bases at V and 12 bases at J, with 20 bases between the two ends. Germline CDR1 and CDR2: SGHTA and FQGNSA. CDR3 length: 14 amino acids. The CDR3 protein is CASSPGAGQSSQHF. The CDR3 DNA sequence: TGTGCCAGCAGCCCCGGGGCAGGCCAATCGAGCCAGCATTTT. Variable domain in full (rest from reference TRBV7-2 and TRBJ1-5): GAGVSQSPSNKVTEKGKDVELRCDPISGHTALYWYRQSLGQGLEFLIYFQGNSAPDKSGLPSDRFSAERTGGSVSTLTIQRTQQEDSAVYLCASSPGAGQSSQHFGDGTRLSIL.

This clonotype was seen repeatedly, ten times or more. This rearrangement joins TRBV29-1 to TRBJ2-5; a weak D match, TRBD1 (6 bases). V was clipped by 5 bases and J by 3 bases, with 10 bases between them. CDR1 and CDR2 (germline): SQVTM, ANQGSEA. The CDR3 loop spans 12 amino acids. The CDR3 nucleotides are TGCAGCGTTCTGGACAGAAAAGAGACCCAGTACTTC. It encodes CSVLDRKETQYF. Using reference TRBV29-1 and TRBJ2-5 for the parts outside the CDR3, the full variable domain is SAVISQKPSRDICQRGTSLTIQCQVDSQVTMMFWYRQQPGQSLTLIATANQGSEATYESGFVIDKFPISRPNLTFSTLTVSNMSPEDSSIYLCSVLDRKETQYFGPGTRLLVL.

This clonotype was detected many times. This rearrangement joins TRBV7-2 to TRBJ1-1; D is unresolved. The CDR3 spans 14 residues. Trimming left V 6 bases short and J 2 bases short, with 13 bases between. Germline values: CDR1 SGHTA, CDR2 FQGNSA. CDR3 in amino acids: CASRSDGLNTEAFF. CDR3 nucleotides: TGTGCCAGCAGATCCGACGGCCTTAACACTGAAGCTTTCTTT.

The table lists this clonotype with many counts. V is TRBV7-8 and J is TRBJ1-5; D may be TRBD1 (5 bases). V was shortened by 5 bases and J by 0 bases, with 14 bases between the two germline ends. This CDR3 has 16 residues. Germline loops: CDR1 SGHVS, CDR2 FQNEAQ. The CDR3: CASSARQLYSNQPQHF. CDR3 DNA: TGTGCCAGCAGCGCGAGACAGCTGTATAGCAATCAGCCCCAGCATTTT.

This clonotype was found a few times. CDR3: CSARDGTDINEKLFF. CDR3 sequence (DNA): TGCAGTGCTAGAGATGGGACAGACATTAATGAAAAACTGTTTTTT. The chain uses TRBV20-1 and TRBJ1-4, with TRBD1 matching over 7 bases. This CDR3 is 15 amino acids long. V shed 0 bases and J 4 bases; nucleotides not matched to a gene: 5. Germline loops: CDR1 DFQATT, CDR2 SNEGSKA (reference sequence).

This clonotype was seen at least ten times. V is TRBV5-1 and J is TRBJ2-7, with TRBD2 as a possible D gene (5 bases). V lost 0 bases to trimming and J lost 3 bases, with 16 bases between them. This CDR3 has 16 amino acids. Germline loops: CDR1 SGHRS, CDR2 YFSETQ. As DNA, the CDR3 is TGCGCCAGCAGCTTGGGTACTAGTTCGGTGGTCTACGAGCAGTACTTC. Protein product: CASSLGTSSVVYEQYF.

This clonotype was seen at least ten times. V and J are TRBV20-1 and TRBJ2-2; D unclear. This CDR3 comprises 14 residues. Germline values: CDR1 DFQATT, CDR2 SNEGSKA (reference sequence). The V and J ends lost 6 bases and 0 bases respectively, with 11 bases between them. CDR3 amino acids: CSANLGPNTGELFF. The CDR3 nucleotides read TGCAGTGCAAACCTAGGCCCGAACACCGGGGAGCTGTTTTTT.

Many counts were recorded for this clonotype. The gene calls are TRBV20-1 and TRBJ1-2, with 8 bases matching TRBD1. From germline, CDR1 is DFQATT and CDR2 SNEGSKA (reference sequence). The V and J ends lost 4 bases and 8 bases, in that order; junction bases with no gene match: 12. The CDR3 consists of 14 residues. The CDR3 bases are TGCAGTGCTAACGCGGACAGGGCCTTTCGGGGCTACACCTTC. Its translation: CSANADRAFRGYTF.

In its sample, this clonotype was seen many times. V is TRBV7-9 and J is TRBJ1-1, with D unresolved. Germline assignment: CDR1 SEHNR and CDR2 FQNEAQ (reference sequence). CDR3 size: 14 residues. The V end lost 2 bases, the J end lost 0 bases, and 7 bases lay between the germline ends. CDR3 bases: TGTGCCAGCAGCTTATCGACACTGAACACTGAAGCTTTCTTT. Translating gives CASSLSTLNTEAFF.

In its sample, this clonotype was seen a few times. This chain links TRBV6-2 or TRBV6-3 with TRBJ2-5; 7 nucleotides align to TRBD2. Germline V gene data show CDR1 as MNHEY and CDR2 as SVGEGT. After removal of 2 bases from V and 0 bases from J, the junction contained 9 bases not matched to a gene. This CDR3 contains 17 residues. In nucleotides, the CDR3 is TGTGCCAGCAGTTACAGTCGGCTAGCGGAGTACCAAGAGACCCAGTACTTC. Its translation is CASSYSRLAEYQETQYF.

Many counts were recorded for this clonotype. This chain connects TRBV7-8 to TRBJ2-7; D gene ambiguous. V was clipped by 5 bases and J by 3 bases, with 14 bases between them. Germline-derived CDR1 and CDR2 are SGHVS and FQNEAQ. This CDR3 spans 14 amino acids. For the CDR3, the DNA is TGTGCCAGCAGCCAAGGACGCAAAGACTACGAGCAGTACTTC. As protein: CASSQGRKDYEQYF.

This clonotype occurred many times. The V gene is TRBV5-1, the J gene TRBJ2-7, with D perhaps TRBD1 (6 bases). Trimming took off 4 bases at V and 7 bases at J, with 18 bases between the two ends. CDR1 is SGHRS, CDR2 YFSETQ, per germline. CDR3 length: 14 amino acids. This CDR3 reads CASSVTGTPGEQYF. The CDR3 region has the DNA TGCGCCAGCAGCGTGACAGGCACCCCGGGTGAGCAGTACTTC.

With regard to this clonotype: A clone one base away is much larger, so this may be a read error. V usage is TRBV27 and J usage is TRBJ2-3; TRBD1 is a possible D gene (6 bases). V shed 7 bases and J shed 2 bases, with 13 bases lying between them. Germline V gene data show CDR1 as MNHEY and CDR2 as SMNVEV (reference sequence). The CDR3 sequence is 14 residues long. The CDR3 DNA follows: TGTGCCAGCACCCGGGACATTTTCACAGATACGCAGTATTTT. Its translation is CASTRDIFTDTQYF.

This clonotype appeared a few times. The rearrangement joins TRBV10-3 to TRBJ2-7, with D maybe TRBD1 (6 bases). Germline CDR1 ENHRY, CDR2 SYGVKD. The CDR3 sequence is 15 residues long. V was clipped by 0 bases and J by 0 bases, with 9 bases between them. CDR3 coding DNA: TGTGCCATCAGTGAGTCCCAGGGGAACTCCTACGAGCAGTACTTC. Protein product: CAISESQGNSYEQYF.

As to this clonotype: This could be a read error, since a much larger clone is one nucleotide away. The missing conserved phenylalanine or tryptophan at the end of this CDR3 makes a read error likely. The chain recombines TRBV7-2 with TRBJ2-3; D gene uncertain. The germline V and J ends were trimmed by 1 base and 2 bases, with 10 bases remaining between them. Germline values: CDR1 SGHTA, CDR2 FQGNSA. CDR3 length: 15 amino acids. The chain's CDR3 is CASSLVTDFTDTQYL. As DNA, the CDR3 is TGTGCCAGCAGCTTAGTTACGGATTTCACAGATACGCAGTATCTT.

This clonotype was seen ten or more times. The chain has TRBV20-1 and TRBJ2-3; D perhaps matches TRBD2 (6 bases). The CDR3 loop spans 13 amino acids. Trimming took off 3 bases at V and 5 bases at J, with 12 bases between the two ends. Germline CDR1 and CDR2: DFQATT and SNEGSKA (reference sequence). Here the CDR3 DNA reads TGCAGTGCTAGGGGCAGGGAGGTAGATACGCAGTATTTT. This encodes CSARGREVDTQYF.

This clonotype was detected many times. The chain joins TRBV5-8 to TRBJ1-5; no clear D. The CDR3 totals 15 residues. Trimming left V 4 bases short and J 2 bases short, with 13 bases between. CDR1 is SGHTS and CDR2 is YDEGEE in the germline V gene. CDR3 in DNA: TGTGCCAGCAGCCCGGACCTTGGGGGCAATCAGCCCCAGCATTTT. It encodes CASSPDLGGNQPQHF.

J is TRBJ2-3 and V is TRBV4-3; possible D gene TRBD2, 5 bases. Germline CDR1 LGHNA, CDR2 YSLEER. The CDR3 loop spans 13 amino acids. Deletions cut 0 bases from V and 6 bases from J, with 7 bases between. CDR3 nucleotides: TGCGCCAGCAGCCAAGAAAGGAGGGATACGCAGTATTTT. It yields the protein CASSQERRDTQYF.

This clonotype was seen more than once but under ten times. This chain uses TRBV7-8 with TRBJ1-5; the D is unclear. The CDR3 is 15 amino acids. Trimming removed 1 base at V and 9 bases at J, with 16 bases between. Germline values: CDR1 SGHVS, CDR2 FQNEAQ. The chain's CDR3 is CASSLVAVGISPQHF. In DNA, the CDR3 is TGTGCCAGCAGCTTAGTAGCGGTGGGTATTTCGCCCCAGCATTTT.

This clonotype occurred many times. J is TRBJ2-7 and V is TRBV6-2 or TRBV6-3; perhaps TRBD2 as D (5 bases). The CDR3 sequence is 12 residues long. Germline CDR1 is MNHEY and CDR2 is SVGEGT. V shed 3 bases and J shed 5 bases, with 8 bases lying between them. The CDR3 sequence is CASSYAGHEQYF. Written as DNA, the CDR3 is TGTGCCAGCAGTTATGCGGGCCACGAGCAGTACTTC.

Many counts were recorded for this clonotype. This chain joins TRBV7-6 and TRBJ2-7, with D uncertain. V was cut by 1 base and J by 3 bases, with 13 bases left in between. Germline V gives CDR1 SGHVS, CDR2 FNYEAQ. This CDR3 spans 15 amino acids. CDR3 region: CASSLEQTPLYEQYF. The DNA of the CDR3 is TGTGCCAGCAGCTTAGAGCAGACGCCTCTCTACGAGCAGTACTTC.